This TCR beta chain was sequenced during a study of blood T cell repertoires in COVID-19. The CDR3 has 15 residues. V lost 3 bases, J lost 0 bases, and 8 bases lay in between. Germline CDR1 and CDR2: MNHEY and SMNVEV (reference sequence). Here immunoSEQ multiplex PCR was the method, and the copy in TCRdb shows in-frame clones only, minus some. The data show 330,000 or so clones, around nine tenths seen once. This TCR came from a woman younger than 45 who had been exposed to COVID-19. Material: PBMCs or T cells enriched from blood (not recorded which). The gene calls are TRBV27 and TRBJ1-4; D not resolved. CDR3 region: CASSLRHATNEKLFF. CDR3 in DNA: TGTGCCAGCAGTTTGCGCCACGCAACTAATGAAAAACTGTTTTTT. Full variable domain (remainder filled in from reference TRBV27 and TRBJ1-4): EAQVTQNPRYLITVTGKKLTVTCSQNMNHEYMSWYRQDPGLGLRQIYYSMNVEVTDKGDVPEGYKVSRKEKRNFPLILESPSPNQTSLYFCASSLRHATNEKLFFGSGTQLSVL.